Listed below are T cell receptor beta chains from one sample, sequenced in a study of CD8 T cells in ankylosing spondylitis. MiXCR, run by TCRdb on the 5' RACE reads, gives a single entry per CDR3 protein. The table shows about 130,000 distinct CDR3 sequences, with 6% to 8.5% occurring only once. Sequencing used blood, either unsorted or a sorted T cell fraction (not recorded which). These receptors all come from a female donor with ankylosing spondylitis or in good health (not recorded which). CDR3s include the opening cysteine and the closing phenylalanine or tryptophan. Fields, in order: CDR3 DNA, CDR3 protein, D gene, clone size, V gene, J gene, CDR3 length. A D gene is named only where the DNA matches it firmly. Only some rows state a clone size, as once, few, many or a class for expanded clones.

CDR3 DNA: TGTGCCAGCTACCGAACCCTGACAAACACAGTGAACACTGAAGCTTTCTTT
CDR3 protein: CASYRTLTNTVNTEAFF
D gene: -
clone size: many
V gene: TRBV7-8
J gene: TRBJ1-1
CDR3 length: 17

CDR3 DNA: TGTGCCTGGAGGGGTTGGAACACTGAAGCTTTCTTT
CDR3 protein: CAWRGWNTEAFF
D gene: -
clone size: many
V gene: TRBV30
J gene: TRBJ1-1
CDR3 length: 12

CDR3 DNA: TGCGCCAGCAGCCCCCTTACGACACCGAACACTGAAGCTTTCTTT
CDR3 protein: CASSPLTTPNTEAFF
D gene: -
clone size: many
V gene: TRBV5-1
J gene: TRBJ1-1
CDR3 length: 15

CDR3 DNA: TGTGCCAGCAGCTTAGTGGGGAGACTAGCCGGTAGCACAGATACGCAGTATTTT
CDR3 protein: CASSLVGRLAGSTDTQYF
D gene: TRBD2
clone size: many
V gene: TRBV7-3
J gene: TRBJ2-3
CDR3 length: 18

CDR3 DNA: TGTGCCCTACTTGGACAGGGACGCACCGGGGAGCTGTTTTTT
CDR3 protein: CALLGQGRTGELFF
D gene: TRBD1
clone size: many
V gene: TRBV28
J gene: TRBJ2-2
CDR3 length: 14

CDR3 DNA: TGTGCCAGCAGCCCCCCTTGGGGCGATACGCAGTATTTT
CDR3 protein: CASSPPWGDTQYF
D gene: -
clone size: -
V gene: TRBV7-2
J gene: TRBJ2-3
CDR3 length: 13

CDR3 DNA: TGTGCCAGCAGCGTAGAGTTGGGACAGGGCCAACTGAACACTGAAGCTTTCTTT
CDR3 protein: CASSVELGQGQLNTEAFF
D gene: TRBD1
clone size: few
V gene: TRBV9
J gene: TRBJ1-1
CDR3 length: 18

CDR3 DNA: TGCAGCGTGTCGACTAGCAGGGACCTCACAGATACGCAGTATTTT
CDR3 protein: CSVSTSRDLTDTQYF
D gene: TRBD2
clone size: many
V gene: TRBV29-1
J gene: TRBJ2-3
CDR3 length: 15

CDR3 DNA: TGTGCCAGCACGCTAGCGGGGGCTACCTACAATGAGCAGTTCTTC
CDR3 protein: CASTLAGATYNEQFF
D gene: TRBD2
clone size: many
V gene: TRBV7-6
J gene: TRBJ2-1
CDR3 length: 15

CDR3 DNA: TGTGCCAGCAGCTTGATGGGACTAGCGGAATCAGAGCAGTTCTTC
CDR3 protein: CASSLMGLAESEQFF
D gene: TRBD2
clone size: many
V gene: TRBV5-6
J gene: TRBJ2-1
CDR3 length: 15

CDR3 DNA: TGTGCCAGCTCTCGGGACGGGGAAAATGGCTACACCTTC
CDR3 protein: CASSRDGENGYTF
D gene: -
clone size: many
V gene: TRBV18
J gene: TRBJ1-2
CDR3 length: 13

CDR3 DNA: TGTGCCAGCAGCTCATCTGGGGAGACCCAGTACTTC
CDR3 protein: CASSSSGETQYF
D gene: -
clone size: many
V gene: TRBV7-2
J gene: TRBJ2-5
CDR3 length: 12

CDR3 DNA: TGTGCCTGGAGACCAGCGACAGGACCACAGAATTCACCCCTCCACTTT
CDR3 protein: CAWRPATGPQNSPLHF
D gene: -
clone size: -
V gene: TRBV30
J gene: TRBJ1-6
CDR3 length: 16

CDR3 DNA: TGCGCCAGCAGCCCGGCTGGAAAGACTAATGAAAAACTGTTTTTT
CDR3 protein: CASSPAGKTNEKLFF
D gene: -
clone size: many
V gene: TRBV4-1
J gene: TRBJ1-4
CDR3 length: 15

CDR3 DNA: TGTGCCAGCAGCTTACCAGGGGCCAACACCATATATTTT
CDR3 protein: CASSLPGANTIYF
D gene: -
clone size: few
V gene: TRBV5-6
J gene: TRBJ1-3
CDR3 length: 13

CDR3 DNA: TGCGCCAGCAGCCCCCGGGTAGCGGGGGGCCAAGAGACCCAGTACTTC
CDR3 protein: CASSPRVAGGQETQYF
D gene: TRBD2
clone size: many
V gene: TRBV5-1
J gene: TRBJ2-5
CDR3 length: 16

CDR3 DNA: TGTGCCAGCAGCCAAGAATTGGGCCAAAGGGATACGCAGTATTTT
CDR3 protein: CASSQELGQRDTQYF
D gene: -
clone size: many
V gene: TRBV4-2
J gene: TRBJ2-3
CDR3 length: 15

CDR3 DNA: TGCAGCGTTAAGAAAACCCAAGAGACCCAGTACTTC
CDR3 protein: CSVKKTQETQYF
D gene: -
clone size: many
V gene: TRBV29-1
J gene: TRBJ2-5
CDR3 length: 12

CDR3 DNA: TGTGCCAGCAGCTCCGTTTACCGAACTGAAGCTTTCTTT
CDR3 protein: CASSSVYRTEAFF
D gene: -
clone size: -
V gene: TRBV7-2
J gene: TRBJ1-1
CDR3 length: 13

CDR3 DNA: TGCAGTGCTAGAGACAGATTTGAAAAACTGTTTTTT
CDR3 protein: CSARDRFEKLFF
D gene: -
clone size: -
V gene: TRBV20-1
J gene: TRBJ1-4
CDR3 length: 12

CDR3 DNA: TGTGCCAGCAGTCTAACAGGTGACACTGAAGCTTTCTTT
CDR3 protein: CASSLTGDTEAFF
D gene: -
clone size: many
V gene: TRBV2
J gene: TRBJ1-1
CDR3 length: 13

CDR3 DNA: TGCGCCAGCAGCTTTACAGGGGCGAGAGGTGAGCAGTTCTTC
CDR3 protein: CASSFTGARGEQFF
D gene: TRBD1
clone size: many
V gene: TRBV5-1
J gene: TRBJ2-1
CDR3 length: 14

CDR3 DNA: TGTGCCAGCAGCTCCACGTCCGGGGACAATGAGCAGTTCTTC
CDR3 protein: CASSSTSGDNEQFF
D gene: -
clone size: many
V gene: TRBV11-3
J gene: TRBJ2-1
CDR3 length: 14